This T cell receptor beta chain was sequenced in a study of blood T cell repertoires in COVID-19. This CDR3 comprises 13 residues. The V gene end was trimmed by 8 bases and the J gene end by 2 bases; junction bases not matched to a gene: 2. The germline V gene encodes CDR1 SGHTA and CDR2 FQGTGA. Sequencing was performed with immunoSEQ multiplex PCR; in TCRdb, only in-frame clones are kept and a portion is missing. There are around 390,000 clones in the sample; approximately 87% occur only once, and roughly 10% lies in the top ten. This TCR was recovered from a woman aged 50 to 60 who had recovered from COVID-19. V is TRBV7-3 and J is TRBJ2-2, with 7 bases aligning to TRBD2. The sequenced material came from PBMCs or T cells enriched from blood (not recorded which). This chain's CDR3 is CASGGVNTGELFF. As DNA, the CDR3 is TGTGCCAGCGGGGGGGTCAACACCGGGGAGCTGTTTTTT.